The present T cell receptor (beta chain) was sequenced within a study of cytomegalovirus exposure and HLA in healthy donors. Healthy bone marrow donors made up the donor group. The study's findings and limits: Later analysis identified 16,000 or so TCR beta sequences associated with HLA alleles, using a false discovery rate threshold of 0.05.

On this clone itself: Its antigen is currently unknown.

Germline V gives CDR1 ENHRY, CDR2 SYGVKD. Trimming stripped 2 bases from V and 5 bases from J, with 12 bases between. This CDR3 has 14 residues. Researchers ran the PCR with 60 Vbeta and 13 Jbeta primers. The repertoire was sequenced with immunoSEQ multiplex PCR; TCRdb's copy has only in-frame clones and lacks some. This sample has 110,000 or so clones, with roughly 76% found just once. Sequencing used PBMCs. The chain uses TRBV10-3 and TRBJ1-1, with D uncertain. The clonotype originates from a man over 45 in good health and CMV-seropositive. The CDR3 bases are TGTGCCATCAGTGAGCCAACCACCGGGACTGAAGCTTTCTTT. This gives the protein CAISEPTTGTEAFF.